The 10 T cell receptor beta chains given below trace back to one sample, sequenced in a study of T cells in Graves' hyperthyroidism and ophthalmopathy. RNA transcripts served as the template for amplifying TCR beta CDR3 regions. During a first-round RT-PCR of the TCR CDR3, the HTBI primer set was used. TCRdb analysed the multiplex PCR reads with MiXCR anew, one entry per CDR3 protein. Of approximately 740,000 distinct CDR3 sequences in the sample, 13% to 15% were seen once. The sample was blood. The receptors come from a woman younger than 30 with Graves' hyperthyroidism.

The chain combines TRBV12-3 or TRBV12-4 with TRBJ2-2; 9 bases align to TRBD1. Trimming removed 6 bases from V and 1 base from J; junction bases left unmatched: 9. The CDR3 covers 17 residues. For the CDR3, the DNA is TGTGCCAGCAGGGGGTTTGAGGGACAGGGGAACACCGGGGAGCTGTTTTTT. Protein: CASRGFEGQGNTGELFF.

The gene calls are TRBV28 and TRBJ2-1; 9 bases line up with TRBD1. Germline trimming cut 5 bases from V and 7 bases from J; bases unmatched to any gene: 6. The CDR3 length is 14 residues. Germline-derived CDR1 and CDR2 are MDHEN and SYDVKM. The CDR3 protein is CASSPYRGLNEQFF. The DNA of the CDR3 is TGTGCCAGCAGTCCTTACAGGGGGCTTAATGAGCAGTTCTTC.

This clonotype was observed many times. The V and J genes are TRBV5-6 and TRBJ1-6, with D possibly matching TRBD1 (5 bases). The length of the CDR3 is 16 residues. In germline, CDR1 is SGHDT, CDR2 YYEEEE. V shed 4 bases and J shed 6 bases, with 17 bases lying between them. CDR3 amino acids: CASSPGRRGFNSPLHF. CDR3 coding DNA: TGTGCCAGCAGCCCGGGACGTCGAGGCTTTAATTCACCCCTCCACTTT. Variable domain in full (rest from reference TRBV5-6 and TRBJ1-6): DAGVTQSPTHLIKTRGQQVTLRCSPKSGHDTVSWYQQALGQGPQFIFQYYEEEERQRGNFPDRFSGHQFPNYSSELNVNALLLGDSALYLCASSPGRRGFNSPLHFGNGTRLTVT.

At least ten counts were recorded for this clonotype. J is TRBJ1-5 and V is TRBV12-3 or TRBV12-4; maybe TRBD1 (6 bases). V lost 6 bases to trimming and J lost 5 bases, with 14 bases between them. This CDR3 has 14 amino acids. CDR3 sequence (DNA): TGTGCCAGCAGACCGAACAGGGTGCATCAGCCCCAGCATTTT. It encodes CASRPNRVHQPQHF.

The genes are TRBV19 and TRBJ2-3, with unresolved D. The germline V gene encodes CDR1 LNHDA and CDR2 SQIVND (reference sequence). V was trimmed by 5 bases and J by 4 bases, leaving 13 bases between them. The CDR3 covers 14 residues. CDR3 loop: CASSALRVADTQYF. CDR3 DNA: TGTGCCAGTAGTGCCTTGAGAGTTGCAGATACGCAGTATTTT.

This clonotype was counted ten times or more. This chain links TRBV7-2 with TRBJ2-3; maybe TRBD2 (6 bases). The germline gives CDR1 SGHTA, CDR2 FQGNSA. Trimming removed 4 bases from V and 1 base from J, with 12 bases in between. The CDR3 covers 15 residues. The CDR3 nucleotides read TGTGCCAGCAGCTCGACGGGACTTGGCACAGATACGCAGTATTTT. As protein: CASSSTGLGTDTQYF.

This clonotype was observed many times. The J gene is TRBJ2-1, the V gene TRBV7-9; TRBD2 matches at 7 bases. Germline assignment: CDR1 SEHNR and CDR2 FQNEAQ (reference sequence). Trimming removed 0 bases from V and 5 bases from J; junction bases left unmatched: 4. The length of the CDR3 is 15 residues. The CDR3: CASSLAFTSDNEQFF. CDR3 coding DNA: TGTGCCAGCAGCTTAGCCTTTACTAGCGACAATGAGCAGTTCTTC.

This clonotype appeared a few times. The chain employs TRBV15 and TRBJ2-1; D might be TRBD1 (7 bases). This CDR3 region has 15 residues. Germline assignment: CDR1 LNHNV and CDR2 YYDKDF (reference sequence). Trimming removed 5 bases at V and 0 bases at J, with 11 bases between. The chain's CDR3 is CATSGGTASYNEQFF. The CDR3 DNA reads TGTGCCACCAGCGGGGGGACAGCCTCCTACAATGAGCAGTTCTTC.

This clonotype appeared once. The chain links TRBV15 to TRBJ1-5; D gene unclear. The ends were cut back, 5 bases at V and 2 bases at J, with 13 bases in the middle. This CDR3 has 15 amino acids. In germline, CDR1 is LNHNV, CDR2 YYDKDF (reference sequence). The CDR3 loop reads CATSGRGWGNQPQHF. The DNA for the CDR3 is TGTGCCACCAGCGGGCGGGGATGGGGCAATCAGCCCCAGCATTTT.

This sequence joins TRBV29-1 and TRBJ2-5; 11 positions agree with TRBD1. Per germline, CDR1 SQVTM and CDR2 ANQGSEA. This CDR3 is built from 14 residues. The V segment lost 7 bases and the J segment 2 bases; nucleotides outside the gene matches: 6. The chain's CDR3 is CSARDRGAQETQYF. As DNA, the CDR3 is TGCAGCGCCCGGGACAGGGGGGCTCAAGAGACCCAGTACTTC.